The 11 T cell receptor beta chains below all came from one sample that was sequenced in a study of prognosis after radiotherapy for stage I lung cancer. Genomic DNA was the source, and TCR beta CDR3 was amplified from it by two-round multiplex PCR. Initially, in first-round PCR, primers specific to each TRBV and TRBJ gene were used. Each CDR3 protein is one row after TCRdb ran MiXCR on the multiplex PCR reads. The sample holds fewer than 15,000 distinct CDR3 sequences, 47% seen once. Material: PBMCs, obtained before or after stereotactic body radiation therapy (not recorded which). All receptors come from a donor aged 50 or older with non-small cell lung cancer.

About this clonotype itself: Given a far larger clone just one base away, this is likely a sequencing read error. This chain uses TRBV5-1 with TRBJ2-4; 9 nucleotides align to TRBD1. Germline CDR1 SGHRS, CDR2 YFSETQ. J was trimmed by 13 bases and V by 1 base; bases with no gene match: 12. CDR3 length: 15 residues. CDR3 protein: CASSLFGTGRENQYF. CDR3 nucleotide sequence: TGCGCCAGCAGCTTGTTCGGGACAGGGCGAGAGAACCAGTACTTC.

The table lists this clonotype with many counts. The chain uses TRBV18 and TRBJ2-1; no firm D call. CDR1 and CDR2 (germline): KGHSH, LQKENI. V lost 3 bases, J lost 2 bases, and 2 bases lay in between. The CDR3 contains 12 residues. This CDR3 is CASSPPYNEQFF. The CDR3 nucleotides are TGTGCCAGCTCACCCCCCTACAATGAGCAGTTCTTC.

This clonotype qualifies as medium-sized. The V and J genes are TRBV7-9 and TRBJ2-1, with D tentatively TRBD1 (6 bases). V was cut by 1 base and J by 3 bases, with 10 bases left in between. The CDR3 consists of 15 residues. The V gene's germline CDR1 is SEHNR and CDR2 FQNEAQ (reference sequence). CDR3 region: CASSLEDSRYNEQFF. DNA for the CDR3: TGTGCCAGCAGCTTAGAGGACAGTCGCTACAATGAGCAGTTCTTC. The variable domain in full, completed from reference TRBV7-9 and TRBJ2-1, reads DTGVSQNPRHKITKRGQNVTFRCDPISEHNRLYWYRQTLGQGPEFLTYFQNEAQLEKSRLLSDRFSAERPKGSFSTLEIQRTEQGDSAMYLCASSLEDSRYNEQFFGPGTRLTVL.

This chain links TRBV27 with TRBJ2-3; D unclear. The V gene's germline CDR1 is MNHEY and CDR2 SMNVEV (reference sequence). With 2 bases removed from V and 6 bases from J, the gap between germline ends came to 18 bases. The CDR3 totals 16 residues. The CDR3 DNA is TGTGCCAGCAGTTTAGGGCGGCCGGTGTTGACGGATACGCAGTATTTT. As protein: CASSLGRPVLTDTQYF.

As concerns this clonotype: A read error likely explains this, since a far larger clone differs by one base. This chain uses TRBV11-2 with TRBJ2-7; 7 positions agree with TRBD2. This CDR3 has 14 amino acids. Germline CDR1 reads SGHAT; CDR2 reads FQNNGV. CDR3 loop: CASRNREDSYEKYF. CDR3 DNA: TGTGCCAGCAGGAACCGGGAGGACTCCTACGAGAAGTACTTC.

This chain joins TRBV20-1 and TRBJ2-5; TRBD2 matches 9 bases. Trimming cost V 6 bases and J 2 bases; bases outside gene matches: 10. CDR3 size: 15 residues. Germline CDR1 is DFQATT and CDR2 is SNEGSKA (reference sequence). CDR3 residues: CSAAGWTSEQETQYF. The CDR3 DNA sequence: TGCAGTGCGGCGGGCTGGACTAGCGAGCAAGAGACCCAGTACTTC.

For this clonotype: This sequence may be a read error, since a much larger clone differs from it by one base. V gene TRBV7-9 combines with J gene TRBJ2-1, with TRBD2 as a possible D gene (5 bases). The germline CDR1 and CDR2 sequences are SEHNR and FQNEAQ (reference sequence). The CDR3 totals 14 residues. This chain's CDR3 is CASSLDPNGGQQFF. Written as DNA, the CDR3 is TGCGCCAGCAGCTTAGACCCGAACGGAGGTCAGCAGTTCTTC. Based on the CDR3 plus reference TRBV7-9 and TRBJ2-1, the full variable domain is DTGVSQNPRHKITKRGQNVTFRCDPISEHNRLYWYRQTLGQGPEFLTYFQNEAQLEKSRLLSDRFSAERPKGSFSTLEIQRTEQGDSAMYLCASSLDPNGGQQFFGPGTRLTVL.

Concerning this clonotype itself: Only one base separates this from a far larger clonotype, so it likely reflects a read error. V usage is TRBV6-5 and J usage is TRBJ1-5; D is unclear. This CDR3 spans 17 amino acids. The germline CDR1 and CDR2 sequences are MNHEY and SVGAGI. The DNA for the CDR3 is TGTGCCAGCACCTCAAGCCGGCAGGCGTATAGCAATAAGCCCCAGCATTTT. This codes for CASTSSRQAYSNKPQHF.

This clonotype was picked up many times. The rearrangement links TRBV29-1 to TRBJ2-5; 10 bases align to TRBD1. This CDR3 has 12 amino acids. Looked up from germline, CDR1 is SQVTM and CDR2 is ANQGSEA. V gave up 5 bases and J gave up 4 bases; unmatched junction bases: 1. Here the CDR3 reads CSVRTGGETQYF. The CDR3 coding sequence is TGCAGCGTTCGGACAGGGGGAGAGACCCAGTACTTC.

This clonotype was counted at least ten times. The chain is built from TRBV5-6 and TRBJ1-2, with D possibly being TRBD1 (5 bases). The CDR3 runs 15 residues. From germline, CDR1 is SGHDT and CDR2 YYEEEE. V dropped 0 bases and J dropped 1 base, with 10 bases sitting between them. CDR3: CASSLAPGGNYGYTF. The CDR3 DNA reads TGTGCCAGCAGCTTGGCGCCGGGGGGTAACTATGGCTACACCTTC.

The V and J genes are TRBV6-2 or TRBV6-3 and TRBJ2-7, with D possibly TRBD1 on 5 matching bases. The CDR3 totals 15 residues. Germline lookup yields CDR1 MNHEY and CDR2 SVGEGT. V lost 5 bases and J 1 base, leaving 15 bases between the germline ends. The CDR3 protein is CASSENSAGSYEQYF. CDR3 sequence (DNA): TGTGCCAGCAGTGAAAATTCTGCAGGGTCCTACGAGCAGTACTTC.